This TCR beta chain came from a study of prognosis after radiotherapy for stage I lung cancer. Across the study: A biologically effective dose of at least 100 Gy came via 3-5 SBRT fractions.

This clonotype was seen at least ten times. A draw of roughly 6 milliliters of peripheral blood took place at each of two time points. Germline CDR1 reads SEHNR; CDR2 reads FQNEAQ (reference sequence). Trimming pared 5 bases from V and 6 bases from J, leaving 26 bases between. CDR3 size: 18 residues. Researchers used two-round multiplex PCR to amplify TCR beta CDR3 starting from genomic DNA. The authors ran first-round PCR with primers specific to each TRBV and TRBJ gene. Universal primers went into the second round of PCR. MiXCR, run by TCRdb on the multiplex PCR reads, gives a single entry per CDR3 protein. The data contain 15,000 to 20,000 distinct CDR3 sequences, about a quarter of them singletons.

The sample here was PBMCs, taken before or after stereotactic body radiation therapy (not recorded which). The chain recombines TRBV7-9 with TRBJ2-1; D perhaps matches TRBD1 (6 bases). The receptor was derived from a donor at least 50 years old with non-small cell lung cancer. CDR3: CASSPRTDPTRVPNEQFF. In DNA, the CDR3 is TGTGCCAGCAGCCCCAGGACAGACCCTACCCGGGTCCCCAATGAGCAGTTCTTC.